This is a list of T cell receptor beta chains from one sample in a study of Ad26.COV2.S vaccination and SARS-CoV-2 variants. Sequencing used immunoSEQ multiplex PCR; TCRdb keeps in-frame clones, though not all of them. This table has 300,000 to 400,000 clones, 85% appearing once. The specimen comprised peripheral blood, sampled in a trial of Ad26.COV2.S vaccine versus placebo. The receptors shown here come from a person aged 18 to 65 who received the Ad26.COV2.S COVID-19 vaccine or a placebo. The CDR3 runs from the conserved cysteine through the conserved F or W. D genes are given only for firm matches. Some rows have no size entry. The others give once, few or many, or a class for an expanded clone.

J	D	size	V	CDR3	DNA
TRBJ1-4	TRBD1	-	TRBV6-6	CASRQNSGTGGEKLFF	TGTGCCAGCAGGCAAAACTCCGGGACAGGGGGCGAAAAACTGTTTTTT
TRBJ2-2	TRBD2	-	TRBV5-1	CASSLLAGSTGELFF	TGCGCCAGCAGCTTACTAGCGGGGTCAACCGGGGAGCTGTTTTTT
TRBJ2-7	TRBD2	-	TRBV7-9	CASSPAVGKRGDYEQYF	TGTGCCAGCAGCCCCGCCGTGGGGAAGCGGGGGGACTACGAGCAGTACTTC
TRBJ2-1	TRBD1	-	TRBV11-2	CASRRGGDEQFF	TGTGCCAGCAGGCGAGGGGGCGATGAGCAGTTCTTC
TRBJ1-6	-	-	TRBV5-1	CASRTGIHPLSPLHF	TGCGCCAGCAGGACCGGTATCCATCCCCTTTCACCCCTCCACTTT
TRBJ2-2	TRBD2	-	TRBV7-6	CASSPTSGVTGELFF	TGTGCCAGCAGCCCAACTAGCGGGGTCACCGGGGAGCTGTTTTTT
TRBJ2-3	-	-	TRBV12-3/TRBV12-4	CASTGLDTQYF	TGTGCCAGCACGGGTCTCGATACGCAGTATTTT
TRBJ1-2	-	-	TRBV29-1	CSVEPRAGYTF	TGCAGCGTTGAGCCAAGGGCCGGCTACACCTTC
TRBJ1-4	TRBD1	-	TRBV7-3	CASSPGTGTVGEKLFF	TGTGCCAGCAGCCCAGGGACAGGGACCGTAGGGGAAAAACTGTTTTTT
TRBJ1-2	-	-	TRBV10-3	CAISGGVGYTF	TGTGCCATCAGCGGGGGGGTTGGCTACACCTTC
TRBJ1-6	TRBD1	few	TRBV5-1	CASSFSQGQAYNSPLHF	TGCGCCAGCAGCTTCTCACAGGGGCAAGCCTATAATTCACCCCTCCACTTT
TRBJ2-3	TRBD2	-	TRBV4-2	CASEGASGGRTSTDTQYF	TGTGCCAGCGAAGGGGCTAGCGGGGGGCGGACTAGCACAGATACGCAGTATTTT
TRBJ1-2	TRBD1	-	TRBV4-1	CASSLIRDSGYTF	TGCGCCAGCAGCCTGATAAGGGACAGTGGCTACACCTTC
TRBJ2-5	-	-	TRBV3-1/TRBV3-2	CASSQAKQVQETQYF	TGTGCCAGCAGCCAAGCTAAACAGGTCCAAGAGACCCAGTACTTC
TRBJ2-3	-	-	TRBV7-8	CASGLRADTQYF	TGTGCCAGCGGCCTCCGGGCAGATACGCAGTATTTT
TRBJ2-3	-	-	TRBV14	CASSQDILGRGTDTQYF	TGTGCCAGCAGCCAAGATATTTTGGGTCGTGGGACAGATACGCAGTATTTT
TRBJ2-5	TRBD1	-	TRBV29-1	CSVGTGLGETQYF	TGCAGCGTTGGGACAGGGCTTGGAGAGACCCAGTACTTC
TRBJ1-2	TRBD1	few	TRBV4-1	CASSFPGQGSHGYTF	TGCGCCAGCAGCTTCCCGGGACAGGGGAGTCATGGCTACACCTTC
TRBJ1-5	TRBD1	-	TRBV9	CASSVVGQYSNQPQHF	TGTGCCAGCAGCGTAGTGGGACAGTATAGCAATCAGCCCCAGCATTTT
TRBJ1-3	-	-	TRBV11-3	CASSSTPGRTSSGNTIYF	TGTGCCAGCAGCTCGACCCCGGGACGGACGAGCTCTGGAAACACCATATATTTT
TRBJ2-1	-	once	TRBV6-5	CASRATGRSQVEQFF	TGTGCCAGCAGGGCTACGGGACGGAGCCAGGTTGAGCAGTTCTTC
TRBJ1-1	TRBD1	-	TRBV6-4	CASRSGTGFEAFF	TGTGCCAGCCGATCCGGGACAGGGTTTGAAGCTTTCTTT
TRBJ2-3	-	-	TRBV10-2	CASSKLDTRTDTQYF	TGCGCCAGCAGTAAGCTCGACACCCGCACAGATACGCAGTATTTT
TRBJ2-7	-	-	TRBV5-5	CASSPTIQVSYEQYF	TGTGCCAGCAGCCCGACCATACAGGTCTCCTACGAGCAGTACTTC
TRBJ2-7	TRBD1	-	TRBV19	CASSASGQGTYEQYF	TGTGCCAGTAGTGCCTCGGGACAGGGGACCTACGAGCAGTACTTC
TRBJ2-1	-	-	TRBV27	CASSSLTRGYDFNEQFF	TGTGCCAGCAGTTCCCTTACCCGTGGTTATGATTTCAATGAGCAGTTCTTC
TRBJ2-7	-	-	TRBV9	CASSGGIGYEQYF	TGTGCCAGCAGCGGGGGCATTGGATACGAGCAGTACTTC
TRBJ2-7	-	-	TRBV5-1	CASSLVTLGGDEQYF	TGCGCCAGCAGCTTGGTGACTCTAGGGGGGGACGAGCAGTACTTC
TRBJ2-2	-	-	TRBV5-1	CASSSRNGGAAAGELFF	TGCGCCAGCAGCTCCCGCAACGGAGGGGCGGCGGCCGGGGAGCTGTTTTTT
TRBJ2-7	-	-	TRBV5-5	CASSLVGANEQYF	TGTGCCAGCAGCTTGGTAGGGGCAAACGAGCAGTACTTC
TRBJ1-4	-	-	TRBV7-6	CASSTSGDEKLFF	TGTGCCAGCAGTACCTCGGGGGATGAAAAACTGTTTTTT
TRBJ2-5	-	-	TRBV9	CASSRGQETQYF	TGTGCCAGCAGCAGGGGCCAAGAGACCCAGTACTTC
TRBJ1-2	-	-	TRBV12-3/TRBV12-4	CASSPRSTFGYTF	TGTGCCAGCAGTCCCCGATCTACTTTTGGCTACACCTTC
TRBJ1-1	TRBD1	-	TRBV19	CASSSTGGGEAFF	TGTGCCAGTAGTTCGACAGGGGGCGGTGAAGCTTTCTTT
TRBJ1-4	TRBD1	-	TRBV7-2	CASSLYVGTVNEKLFF	TGTGCCAGCAGCTTATATGTCGGGACAGTAAATGAAAAACTGTTTTTT
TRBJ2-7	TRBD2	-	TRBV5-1	CASSPTPRLAGYSYEQYF	TGCGCCAGCAGCCCGACTCCCCGACTAGCGGGGTACTCCTACGAGCAGTACTTC
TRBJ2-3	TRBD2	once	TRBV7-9	CASSFRLAGTTDTQYF	TGTGCCAGCAGCTTTCGACTAGCGGGAACCACAGATACGCAGTATTTT
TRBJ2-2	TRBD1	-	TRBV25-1	CASSEAGQGTGELFF	TGTGCCAGCAGTGAGGCGGGACAGGGCACCGGGGAGCTGTTTTTT
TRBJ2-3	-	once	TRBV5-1	CASRGQGSADTQYF	TGCGCCAGCAGGGGCCAGGGTTCGGCAGATACGCAGTATTTT
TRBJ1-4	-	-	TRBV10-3	CAISDLRWDNNEKMFF	TGTGCCATCAGCGACTTACGGTGGGACAATAATGAAAAAATGTTTTTT
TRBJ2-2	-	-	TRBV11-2	CASSLDDEAGELFF	TGTGCCAGCAGCTTAGACGACGAGGCCGGGGAGCTGTTTTTT
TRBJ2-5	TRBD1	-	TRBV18	CASSPPPGQGRETQYF	TGTGCCAGCTCACCACCACCGGGACAGGGGAGGGAGACCCAGTACTTC
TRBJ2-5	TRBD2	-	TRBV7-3	CANPGTSERETQYF	TGTGCCAATCCCGGGACTAGCGAGAGAGAGACCCAGTACTTC
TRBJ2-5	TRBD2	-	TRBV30	CAWSGSGGPSQYF	TGTGCCTGGAGCGGTAGCGGGGGACCTTCCCAGTACTTC
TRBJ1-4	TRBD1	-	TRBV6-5	CASSPLGTGDEKLFF	TGTGCCAGTTCCCCGCTGGGGACAGGCGATGAAAAACTGTTTTTT
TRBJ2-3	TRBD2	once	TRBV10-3	CAIQAGGAYSTDTQYF	TGTGCCATCCAAGCCGGGGGGGCCTATAGCACAGATACGCAGTATTTT